This T cell receptor beta chain was profiled in a study of T-cell memory formation after mild COVID-19. On this clonotype itself: Its antigen is still unknown.

Findings of the study overall: Those CD4+ clones that contracted were mainly in CM and EM (CD8+ ones in EMRA). The study found balanced CD4/CD8 in clones contracting day 15 to 85 and a CD4+ lean in later expanders. Certain responding clones were present in pre-infection memory, suggesting participation of cross-reactive memory.

Sample barcodes and UMIs were carried by the TCR alpha and TCR beta cDNA libraries that 5'RACE generated with constant-segment primers. TCRdb itself ran the 5' RACE reads through MiXCR, one entry per CDR3 protein. The sample consists of 70,000 to 95,000 distinct CDR3 sequences, roughly 12% of them appearing once. The CDR3 runs to 12 residues. V lost 5 bases to trimming and J lost 5 bases, with 7 bases between them. Germline CDR1 reads SGDLS; CDR2 reads YYNGEE. The receptor's source is a man in his late teens or twenties who had mild COVID-19 (a few samples of this study predate the infection). Cell type and time point are not known. The sample comprised PBMCs or a T cell subset sorted from them (not recorded which). This rearrangement joins TRBV9 to TRBJ2-2; D call uncertain. DNA for the CDR3: TGTGCCAGCAGACGGCGGACCGGGGAGCTGTTTTTT. Translation gives CASRRRTGELFF.